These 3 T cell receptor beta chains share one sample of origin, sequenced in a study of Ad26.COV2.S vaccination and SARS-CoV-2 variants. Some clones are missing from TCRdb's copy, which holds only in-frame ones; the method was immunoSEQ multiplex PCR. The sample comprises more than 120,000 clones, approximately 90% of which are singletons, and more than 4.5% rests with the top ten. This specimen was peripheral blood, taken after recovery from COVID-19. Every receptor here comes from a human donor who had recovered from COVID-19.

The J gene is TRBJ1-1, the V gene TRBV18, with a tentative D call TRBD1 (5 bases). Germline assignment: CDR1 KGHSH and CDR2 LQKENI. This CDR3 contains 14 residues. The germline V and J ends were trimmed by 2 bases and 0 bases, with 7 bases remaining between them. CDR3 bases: TGTGCCAGCTCACCAGACAGTATGAACACTGAAGCTTTCTTT. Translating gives CASSPDSMNTEAFF.

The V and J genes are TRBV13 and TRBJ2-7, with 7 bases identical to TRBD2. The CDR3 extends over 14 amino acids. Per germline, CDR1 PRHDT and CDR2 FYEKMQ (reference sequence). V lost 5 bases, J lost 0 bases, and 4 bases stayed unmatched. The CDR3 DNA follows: TGTGCCAGCAGCCCAAAGCGGGGCTCCTACGAGCAGTACTTC. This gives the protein CASSPKRGSYEQYF.

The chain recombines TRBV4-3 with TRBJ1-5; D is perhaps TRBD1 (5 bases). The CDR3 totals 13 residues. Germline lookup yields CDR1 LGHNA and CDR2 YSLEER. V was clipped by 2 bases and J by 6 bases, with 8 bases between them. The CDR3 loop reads CASSQQRGQPQHF. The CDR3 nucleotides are TGCGCCAGCAGCCAACAAAGGGGTCAGCCCCAGCATTTT.